The sequence of this T cell receptor (beta chain) was determined in a study of cytomegalovirus exposure and HLA in healthy donors. About this clone itself: The antigen is unknown.

Primers for the PCR totalled 60 Vbeta and 13 Jbeta. TCRdb's copy holds only in-frame clones and misses some; the assay was immunoSEQ multiplex PCR. The table includes about 120,000 clones, 78% detected once. Regarding donors, all were healthy bone marrow donors. In nominal health when sampled, donors likely had unrecorded immune exposures nonetheless. CDR1 and CDR2 from the germline V gene are MNHEY and SVGAGI. The CDR3 is made up of 15 amino acids. V gave up 6 bases and J gave up 6 bases; unmatched junction bases: 8. Study results and limitations: A few CMV-associated chains proved CMV antigen-specific in vitro.

The sample comprised PBMCs. This sequence originates from a woman aged 40 to 50 in good health and CMV-seronegative. This chain links TRBV6-5 with TRBJ2-1, with 10 bases identical to TRBD1. This chain's CDR3 is CASRPAGQGSNEQFF. The CDR3 nucleotides read TGTGCCAGCAGACCCGCGGGACAGGGGTCCAATGAGCAGTTCTTC.